This T cell receptor (beta chain) was sequenced during a study of response to subunit inactivated influenza vaccine. The study's findings and limits: The authors offered the suggestion that each seasonal influenza vaccination recruits few new T cells.

One entry per CDR3 protein results from TCRdb running MiXCR on the RT-PCR reads. The sample comprises 400,000 to 650,000 distinct CDR3 sequences, 6% to 9% of which are singletons, and about an eighth rests with the top ten. This clonotype turned up a few times. What it recognizes is unknown. Trimming cost V 1 base and J 9 bases; bases outside gene matches: 3. Germline V gene lookup returns CDR1 MGHRA and CDR2 YSYEKL. The CDR3 extends over 13 amino acids. This specimen consisted of PBMCs from blood, obtained about 23 months after vaccination. This chain links TRBV4-1 with TRBJ2-1; TRBD2 aligns across 7 bases. This sequence originates from a man aged 50 to 69 who received an inactivated influenza vaccine. The CDR3 DNA sequence: TGCGCCAGCAGCCAAGTTCTAGCGGCTGAGCAGTTCTTC. Translating it yields CASSQVLAAEQFF.